These 3 T cell receptor beta chains share one sample of origin, sequenced in a study of blood T cell repertoires in COVID-19. TCRdb keeps only in-frame clones here, not all; method: immunoSEQ multiplex PCR. The profile shows about 160,000 clones, 81% of them singletons. The sample taken for sequencing was PBMCs or T cells enriched from blood (not recorded which). The receptors stem from a woman aged 40 to 50 with acute COVID-19.

The V and J genes are TRBV7-2 and TRBJ2-1; the D is unclear. Trimming left V 0 bases short and J 6 bases short, with 6 bases between. This CDR3 spans 13 amino acids. Germline CDR1 SGHTA, CDR2 FQGNSA. CDR3 loop: CASSLALVNEQFF. CDR3 DNA: TGTGCCAGCAGCTTAGCGCTAGTCAATGAGCAGTTCTTC.

V is TRBV5-1 and J is TRBJ2-5; 9 bases map to TRBD2. Trimming removed 4 bases from V and 1 base from J; junction bases left unmatched: 8. From germline, CDR1 is SGHRS and CDR2 YFSETQ. The CDR3 covers 16 residues. Written as DNA, the CDR3 is TGCGCCAGCAGCCTCGGGCTAGCGGGATTCCAAGAGACCCAGTACTTC. Its protein product is CASSLGLAGFQETQYF. Based on the CDR3 plus reference TRBV5-1 and TRBJ2-5, the full variable domain is KAGVTQTPRYLIKTRGQQVTLSCSPISGHRSVSWYQQTPGQGLQFLFEYFSETQRNKGNFPGRFSGRQFSNSRSEMNVSTLELGDSALYLCASSLGLAGFQETQYFGPGTRLLVL.

This clone was picked up a small number of times. The chain carries TRBV5-1 and TRBJ2-1; 11 bases line up with TRBD2. Germline V gene lookup returns CDR1 SGHRS and CDR2 YFSETQ. The CDR3 spans 15 residues. The V gene end was trimmed by 5 bases and the J gene end by 7 bases; junction bases not matched to a gene: 8. The CDR3 loop is CASSVTSGSLNEQFF. The CDR3 DNA reads as TGCGCCAGCAGTGTTACTAGCGGGAGCTTAAATGAGCAGTTCTTC. The complete variable domain, with remaining parts taken from reference TRBV5-1 and TRBJ2-1, reads KAGVTQTPRYLIKTRGQQVTLSCSPISGHRSVSWYQQTPGQGLQFLFEYFSETQRNKGNFPGRFSGRQFSNSRSEMNVSTLELGDSALYLCASSVTSGSLNEQFFGPGTRLTVL.